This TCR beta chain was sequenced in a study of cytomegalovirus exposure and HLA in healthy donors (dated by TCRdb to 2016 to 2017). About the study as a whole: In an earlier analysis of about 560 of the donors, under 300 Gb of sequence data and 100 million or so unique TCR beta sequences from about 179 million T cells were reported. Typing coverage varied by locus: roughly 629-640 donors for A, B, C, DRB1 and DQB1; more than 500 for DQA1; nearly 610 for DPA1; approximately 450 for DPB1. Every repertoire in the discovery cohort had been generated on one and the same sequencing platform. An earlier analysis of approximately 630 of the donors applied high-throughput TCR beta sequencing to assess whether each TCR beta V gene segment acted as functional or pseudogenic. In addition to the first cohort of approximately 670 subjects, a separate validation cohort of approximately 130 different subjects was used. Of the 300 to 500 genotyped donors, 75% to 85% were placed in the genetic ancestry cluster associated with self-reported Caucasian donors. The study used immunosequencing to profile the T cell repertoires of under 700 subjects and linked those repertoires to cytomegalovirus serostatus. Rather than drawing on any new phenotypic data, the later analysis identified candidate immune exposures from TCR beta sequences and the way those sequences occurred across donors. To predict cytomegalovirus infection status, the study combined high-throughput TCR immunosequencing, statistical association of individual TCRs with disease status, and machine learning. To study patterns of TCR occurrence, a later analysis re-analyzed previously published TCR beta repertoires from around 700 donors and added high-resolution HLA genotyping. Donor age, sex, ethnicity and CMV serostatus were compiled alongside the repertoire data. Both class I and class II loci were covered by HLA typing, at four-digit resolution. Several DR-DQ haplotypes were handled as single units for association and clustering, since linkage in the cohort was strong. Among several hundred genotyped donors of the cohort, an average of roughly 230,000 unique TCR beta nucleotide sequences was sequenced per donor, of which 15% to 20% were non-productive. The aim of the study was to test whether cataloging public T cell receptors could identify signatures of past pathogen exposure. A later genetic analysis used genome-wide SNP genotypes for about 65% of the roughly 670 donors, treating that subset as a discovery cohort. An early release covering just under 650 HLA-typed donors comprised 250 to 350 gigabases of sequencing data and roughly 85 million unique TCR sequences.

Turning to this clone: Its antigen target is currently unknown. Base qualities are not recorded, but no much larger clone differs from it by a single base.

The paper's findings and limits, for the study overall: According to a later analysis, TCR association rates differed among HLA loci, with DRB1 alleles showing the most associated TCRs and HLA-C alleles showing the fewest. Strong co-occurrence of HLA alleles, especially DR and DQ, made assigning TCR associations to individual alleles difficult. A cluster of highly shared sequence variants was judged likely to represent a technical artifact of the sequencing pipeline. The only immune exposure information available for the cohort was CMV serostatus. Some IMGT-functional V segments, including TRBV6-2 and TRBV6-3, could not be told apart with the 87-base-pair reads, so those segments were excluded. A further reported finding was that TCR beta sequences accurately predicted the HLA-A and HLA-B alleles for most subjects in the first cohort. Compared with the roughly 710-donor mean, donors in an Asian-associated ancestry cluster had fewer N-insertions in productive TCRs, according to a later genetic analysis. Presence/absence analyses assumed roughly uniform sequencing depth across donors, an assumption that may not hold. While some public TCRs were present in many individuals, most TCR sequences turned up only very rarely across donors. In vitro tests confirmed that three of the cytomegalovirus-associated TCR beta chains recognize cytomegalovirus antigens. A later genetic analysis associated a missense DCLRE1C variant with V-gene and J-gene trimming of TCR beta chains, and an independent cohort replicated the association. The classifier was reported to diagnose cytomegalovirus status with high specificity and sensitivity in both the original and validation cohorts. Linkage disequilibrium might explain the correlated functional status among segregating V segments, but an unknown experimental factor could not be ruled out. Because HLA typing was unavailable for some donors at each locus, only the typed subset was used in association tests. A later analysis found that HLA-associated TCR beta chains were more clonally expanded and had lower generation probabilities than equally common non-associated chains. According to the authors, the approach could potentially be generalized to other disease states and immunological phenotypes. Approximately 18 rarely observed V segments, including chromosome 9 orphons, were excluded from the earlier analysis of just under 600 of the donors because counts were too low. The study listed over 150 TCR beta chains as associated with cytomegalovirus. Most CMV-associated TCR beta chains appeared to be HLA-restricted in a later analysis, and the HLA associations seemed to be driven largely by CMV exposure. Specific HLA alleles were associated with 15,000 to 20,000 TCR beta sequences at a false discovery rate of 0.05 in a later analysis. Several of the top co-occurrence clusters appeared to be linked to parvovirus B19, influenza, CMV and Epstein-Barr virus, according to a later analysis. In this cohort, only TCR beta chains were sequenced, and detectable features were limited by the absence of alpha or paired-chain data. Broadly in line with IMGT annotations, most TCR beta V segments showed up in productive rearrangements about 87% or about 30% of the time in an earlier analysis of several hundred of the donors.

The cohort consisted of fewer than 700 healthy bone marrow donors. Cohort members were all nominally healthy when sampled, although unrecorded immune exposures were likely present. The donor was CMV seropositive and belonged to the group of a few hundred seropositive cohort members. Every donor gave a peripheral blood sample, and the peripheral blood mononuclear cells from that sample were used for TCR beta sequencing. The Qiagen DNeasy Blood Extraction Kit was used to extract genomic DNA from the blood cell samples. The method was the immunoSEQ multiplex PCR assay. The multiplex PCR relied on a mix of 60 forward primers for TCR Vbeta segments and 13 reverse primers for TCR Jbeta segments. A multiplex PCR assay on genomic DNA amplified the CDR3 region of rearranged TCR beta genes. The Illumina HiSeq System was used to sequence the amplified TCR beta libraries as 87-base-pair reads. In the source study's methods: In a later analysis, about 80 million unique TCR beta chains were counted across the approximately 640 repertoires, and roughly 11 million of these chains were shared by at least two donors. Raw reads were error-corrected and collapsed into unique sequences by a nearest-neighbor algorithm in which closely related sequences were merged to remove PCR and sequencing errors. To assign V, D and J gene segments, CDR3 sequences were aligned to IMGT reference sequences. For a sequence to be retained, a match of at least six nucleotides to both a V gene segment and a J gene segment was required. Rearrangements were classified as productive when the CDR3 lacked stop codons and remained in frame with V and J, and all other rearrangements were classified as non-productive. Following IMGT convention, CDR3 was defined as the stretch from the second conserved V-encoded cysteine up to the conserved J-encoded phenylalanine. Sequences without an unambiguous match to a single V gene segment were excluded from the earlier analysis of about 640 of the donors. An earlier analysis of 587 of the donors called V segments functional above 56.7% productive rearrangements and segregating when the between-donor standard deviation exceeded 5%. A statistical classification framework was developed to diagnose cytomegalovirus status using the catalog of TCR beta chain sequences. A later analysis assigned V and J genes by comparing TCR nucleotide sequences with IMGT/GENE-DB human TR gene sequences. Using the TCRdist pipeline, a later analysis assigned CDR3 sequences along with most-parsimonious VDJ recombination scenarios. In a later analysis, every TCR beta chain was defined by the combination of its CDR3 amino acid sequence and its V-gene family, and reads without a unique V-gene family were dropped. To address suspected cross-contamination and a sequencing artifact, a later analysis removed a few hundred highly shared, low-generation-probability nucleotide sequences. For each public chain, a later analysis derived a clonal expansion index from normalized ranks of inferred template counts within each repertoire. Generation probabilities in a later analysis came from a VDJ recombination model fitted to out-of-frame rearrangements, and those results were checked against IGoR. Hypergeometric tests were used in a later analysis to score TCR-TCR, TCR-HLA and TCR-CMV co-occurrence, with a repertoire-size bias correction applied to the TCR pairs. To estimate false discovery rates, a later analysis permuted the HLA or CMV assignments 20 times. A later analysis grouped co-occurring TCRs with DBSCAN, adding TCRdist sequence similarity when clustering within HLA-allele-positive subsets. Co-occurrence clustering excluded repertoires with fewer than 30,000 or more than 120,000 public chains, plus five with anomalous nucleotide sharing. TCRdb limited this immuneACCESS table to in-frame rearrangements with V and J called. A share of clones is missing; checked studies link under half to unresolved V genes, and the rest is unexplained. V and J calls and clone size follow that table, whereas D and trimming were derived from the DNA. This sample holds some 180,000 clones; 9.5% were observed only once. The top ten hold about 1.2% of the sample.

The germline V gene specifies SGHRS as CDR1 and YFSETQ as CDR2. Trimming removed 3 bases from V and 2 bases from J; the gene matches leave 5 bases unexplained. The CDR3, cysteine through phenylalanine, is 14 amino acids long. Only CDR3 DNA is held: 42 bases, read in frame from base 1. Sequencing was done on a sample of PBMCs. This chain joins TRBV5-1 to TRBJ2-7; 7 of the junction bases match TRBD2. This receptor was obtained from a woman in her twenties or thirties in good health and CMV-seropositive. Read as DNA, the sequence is TGCGCCAGCAGCTCAAGCGGGACCACCTACGAGCAGTACTTC. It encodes CASSSSGTTYEQYF.